A selection of T cell receptor beta chains follows, all from one sample in a study of a mutant IDH1 vaccine in newly diagnosed glioma. Some clones are missing from TCRdb's copy, which holds only in-frame ones; the method was immunoSEQ multiplex PCR. The table lists about 24,000 clones, 65% to 80% of them singletons. What these receptors recognize is not known. The source material was PBMCs, sampled from a glioma patient whose treatment included an IDH1 peptide vaccine. The receptor set was obtained from a man in his forties with glioma. Each CDR3 is given with its conserved first and last residue. The D gene is left open where the match is weak. Only some rows state a clone size, as once, few, many or a class for expanded clones.

D: -; J: TRBJ2-5; size: -; V: TRBV11-2; CDR3: CASSSSWGWGAGTQYF; DNA: TGTGCCAGCAGCTCCTCATGGGGCTGGGGGGCGGGGACCCAGTACTTC
D: -; J: TRBJ2-1; size: -; V: TRBV2; CDR3: CASSEAYKGEEQFF; DNA: TGTGCCAGCAGTGAGGCCTACAAGGGGGAGGAGCAGTTCTTC
D: -; J: TRBJ2-2; size: -; V: TRBV5-1; CDR3: CASSFDQGRGELFF; DNA: TGCGCCAGCAGCTTTGACCAGGGTCGCGGGGAGCTGTTTTTT
D: TRBD1; J: TRBJ2-2; size: -; V: TRBV18; CDR3: CASSPTQGRRTGELFF; DNA: TGTGCCAGCTCACCGACACAGGGGCGGCGTACCGGGGAGCTGTTTTTT
D: -; J: TRBJ1-1; size: -; V: TRBV11-2; CDR3: CASSWGWRRYSDTEAFF; DNA: TGTGCCAGCAGCTGGGGGTGGAGACGGTATTCGGACACTGAAGCTTTCTTT
D: -; J: TRBJ2-1; size: -; V: TRBV19; CDR3: CASSLPGHDNEQFF; DNA: TGTGCCAGTAGTCTTCCAGGACACGACAATGAGCAGTTCTTC
D: -; J: TRBJ2-7; size: -; V: TRBV18; CDR3: CASSPPTLTYEQYF; DNA: TGTGCCAGCTCACCACCGACCCTTACCTACGAGCAGTACTTC
D: TRBD1; J: TRBJ1-2; size: -; V: TRBV4-3; CDR3: CASSQELSGQGALYHGYTF; DNA: TGCGCCAGCAGCCAAGAACTCTCGGGACAGGGGGCGCTTTATCATGGCTACACCTTC
D: TRBD1; J: TRBJ2-3; size: -; V: TRBV14; CDR3: CASSQDRWQGASDTQYF; DNA: TGTGCCAGCAGCCAAGATCGCTGGCAGGGGGCTAGCGATACGCAGTATTTT
D: -; J: TRBJ2-7; size: -; V: TRBV18; CDR3: CASSQVPHYEQYF; DNA: TGTGCCAGCTCACAGGTCCCCCACTACGAGCAGTACTTC
D: TRBD1; J: TRBJ1-1; size: few; V: TRBV6-5; CDR3: CASSYSRGHGTEAFF; DNA: TGTGCCAGCAGTTACTCCAGGGGGCACGGAACTGAAGCTTTCTTT
D: TRBD2; J: TRBJ2-7; size: -; V: TRBV28; CDR3: CASSLGGRASSEQYF; DNA: TGTGCCAGCAGCCTGGGGGGGAGGGCCTCATCCGAGCAGTACTTC
D: -; J: TRBJ1-2; size: -; V: TRBV7-8; CDR3: CASSLSTDPNRYTF; DNA: TGTGCCAGCAGCCTCTCGACAGACCCTAACCGCTACACCTTC
D: -; J: TRBJ1-2; size: -; V: TRBV4-3; CDR3: CASSQDRVNGYTF; DNA: TGCGCCAGCAGCCAAGATCGGGTGAATGGCTACACCTTC
D: -; J: TRBJ2-3; size: -; V: TRBV5-8; CDR3: CASSLGLSTDTQYF; DNA: TGTGCCAGCAGCTTGGGTCTTAGCACAGATACGCAGTATTTT
D: -; J: TRBJ2-6; size: -; V: TRBV4-1; CDR3: CASSRQISGANVLTF; DNA: TGCGCCAGCAGCCGACAGATCTCTGGGGCCAACGTCCTGACTTTC
D: -; J: TRBJ1-1; size: -; V: TRBV11-3; CDR3: CASSLTGANTEAFF; DNA: TGTGCCAGCAGCCTAACCGGGGCGAACACTGAAGCTTTCTTT
D: TRBD2; J: TRBJ2-1; size: -; V: TRBV5-1; CDR3: CASSGKREGLYNEQFF; DNA: TGCGCCAGCAGCGGGAAGCGGGAGGGCTTATACAATGAGCAGTTCTTC
D: -; J: TRBJ1-2; size: -; V: TRBV19; CDR3: CASSNRSGEVIRYGYTF; DNA: TGTGCCAGTAGTAATAGGTCAGGGGAGGTGATCCGCTATGGCTACACCTTC
D: TRBD1; J: TRBJ2-2; size: once; V: TRBV4-2; CDR3: CASSPQDRTNTGELFF; DNA: TGTGCCAGCAGCCCCCAGGACAGGACGAACACCGGGGAGCTGTTTTTT
D: TRBD1; J: TRBJ2-7; size: -; V: TRBV5-1; CDR3: CASRGERTGYDEQYF; DNA: TGCGCCAGCAGGGGAGAAAGGACAGGGTACGACGAGCAGTACTTC
D: TRBD1; J: TRBJ2-1; size: -; V: TRBV6-5; CDR3: CASRGTGPYNEQFF; DNA: TGTGCCAGCAGAGGGACAGGGCCCTACAATGAGCAGTTCTTC
D: TRBD2; J: TRBJ2-3; size: -; V: TRBV5-1; CDR3: CASSLETSGTGGDTQYF; DNA: TGCGCCAGCAGCTTAGAGACTAGCGGGACAGGAGGAGATACGCAGTATTTT
D: -; J: TRBJ2-3; size: -; V: TRBV6-5; CDR3: CATQGGGTDTQYF; DNA: TGTGCCACCCAGGGGGGGGGAACAGATACGCAGTATTTT
D: -; J: TRBJ2-3; size: -; V: TRBV29-1; CDR3: CSVVIPGFTDTQYF; DNA: TGCAGCGTTGTAATTCCGGGGTTCACAGATACGCAGTATTTT
D: -; J: TRBJ2-1; size: -; V: TRBV7-6; CDR3: CASSLRGHYNEQFF; DNA: TGTGCCAGCAGCTTGCGGGGCCACTACAATGAGCAGTTCTTC